Each of the 30 T cell receptor beta chains below was sequenced from the same sample in a study of T cells in Graves' hyperthyroidism and ophthalmopathy. The source material, RNA transcripts, was used to amplify TCR beta CDR3 regions. Researchers ran a first-round RT-PCR on the TCR CDR3 using the HTBI primer set. TCRdb called the multiplex PCR reads again in MiXCR, with one record for every CDR3 protein. The data show almost 350,000 distinct CDR3 sequences, with 15% to 20% seen just once and roughly 15% held by the top ten. The source material was blood. The receptors shown here come from a woman aged 40 to 50 with Graves' ophthalmopathy.

This clonotype was recorded at least ten times. The chain recombines TRBV28 with TRBJ2-7, with D perhaps matching TRBD2 (5 bases). The CDR3 covers 17 residues. Germline lookup yields CDR1 MDHEN and CDR2 SYDVKM. V was shortened by 3 bases and J by 0 bases, with 18 bases between the two germline ends. The CDR3 here is CASSLVQGSSGSYEQYF. The DNA of the CDR3 is TGTGCCAGCAGTTTGGTACAAGGCTCCAGCGGCTCCTACGAGCAGTACTTC.

This clonotype was picked up many times. The gene calls are TRBV10-3 and TRBJ2-7; tentative D call: TRBD1 (6 bases). The CDR3 has 14 amino acids. Trimming stripped 0 bases from V and 3 bases from J, with 9 bases between. Looked up from germline, CDR1 is ENHRY and CDR2 is SYGVKD. CDR3 protein: CAISESQGFYEQYF. DNA of the CDR3: TGTGCCATCAGTGAGTCACAGGGATTCTACGAGCAGTACTTC.

The chain carries TRBV30 and TRBJ2-5; D not resolved. The germline gives CDR1 GTSNPN, CDR2 SVGIG (reference sequence). The CDR3 runs 13 residues. V lost 2 bases and J lost 3, with 10 bases in between. CDR3 residues: CAWSRWQKETQYF. The DNA of the CDR3 is TGTGCCTGGAGTAGGTGGCAGAAAGAGACCCAGTACTTC.

This clonotype was recorded many times. This chain uses TRBV20-1 with TRBJ1-5; maybe TRBD1 (6 bases). The germline V gene has CDR1 DFQATT and CDR2 SNEGSKA (reference sequence). The V and J ends lost 2 bases and 5 bases respectively, with 13 bases between them. This CDR3 comprises 14 residues. CDR3 DNA sequence: TGCAGTGCTAGATCGGGTACAGGGTATCAGCCCCAGCATTTT. Encoded protein: CSARSGTGYQPQHF.

This clonotype turned up a few times. J is TRBJ1-2 and V is TRBV11-2; D is uncertain. This CDR3 has 13 amino acids. CDR1 and CDR2 from the germline V gene are SGHAT and FQNNGV. V gave up 4 bases and J gave up 8 bases, with 14 bases separating them. This CDR3 reads CASSSIRVGGYTF. CDR3 in DNA: TGTGCCAGCAGCTCCATTAGGGTGGGAGGCTACACCTTC.

This clonotype was recorded many times. This chain connects TRBV28 to TRBJ2-7, with 8 bases matching TRBD1. Germline CDR1 reads MDHEN; CDR2 reads SYDVKM. CDR3 length: 15 amino acids. The trim removed 5 bases at V and 4 bases at J, leaving 10 bases unmatched. The CDR3 spells CASSPPQGAIYEQYF. Here the CDR3 DNA reads TGTGCCAGCAGTCCGCCTCAGGGGGCGATTTACGAGCAGTACTTC.

The sample holds many counts of this clonotype. This chain uses TRBV27 with TRBJ2-2, with TRBD1 matching over 11 bases. Per germline, CDR1 MNHEY and CDR2 SMNVEV (reference sequence). Trimming took 5 bases from V and 0 from J; bases not matched to a gene: 2. The CDR3 runs to 16 residues. CDR3 region: CASSRTGGANTGELFF. As DNA, the CDR3 is TGTGCCAGCAGTCGGACAGGGGGCGCGAACACCGGGGAGCTGTTTTTT.

In this sample, this clonotype turned up a few times. This chain links TRBV30 with TRBJ2-3, with D possibly TRBD2 on 5 matching bases. The V and J ends lost 8 bases and 2 bases respectively, with 8 bases between them. CDR1 is GTSNPN, CDR2 SVGIG, per germline (reference sequence). The length of the CDR3 is 11 residues. The CDR3 region is CAGGYTDTQYF. In nucleotides, the CDR3 is TGTGCCGGAGGTTACACAGATACGCAGTATTTT.

This clonotype was detected ten times or more. This chain uses TRBV9 with TRBJ2-7, with TRBD2 matching over 14 bases. The trim removed 8 bases at V and 0 bases at J, leaving 10 bases unmatched. CDR1 and CDR2 (germline): SGDLS, YYNGEE. This CDR3 contains 17 residues. CDR3 residues: CARIGTSGSNSSYEQYF. CDR3 coding DNA: TGTGCCAGAATCGGGACTAGCGGGAGCAACAGCTCCTACGAGCAGTACTTC.

The chain couples TRBV6-5 to TRBJ1-5, with D hard to call. Germline values: CDR1 MNHEY, CDR2 SVGAGI. The CDR3 has 17 residues. Trimming stripped 0 bases from V and 4 bases from J, with 16 bases between. CDR3 sequence (DNA): TGTGCCAGCAGTTACTCGAGTATCAAGGCCAGTAATCAGCCCCAGCATTTT. Protein sequence: CASSYSSIKASNQPQHF.

This clonotype has at least ten counts. The chain joins TRBV6-5 to TRBJ1-2, with D possibly TRBD1 on 5 matching bases. Per germline, CDR1 MNHEY and CDR2 SVGAGI. V was clipped by 4 bases and J by 4 bases, with 16 bases between them. The CDR3 consists of 15 residues. The CDR3 region has the DNA TGTGCCAGCAGTTCTCCAGGGATCCTTGGCTATGGCTACACCTTC. As protein: CASSSPGILGYGYTF.

This clonotype was counted at least ten times. This chain uses TRBV19 with TRBJ1-1; maybe TRBD1 (5 bases). The V gene lost 5 bases and the J gene lost 1 base, with 11 bases spanning the gap. The CDR3 is made up of 14 amino acids. Germline CDR1 reads LNHDA; CDR2 reads SQIVND (reference sequence). CDR3 region: CASSVQTANTEAFF. DNA for the CDR3: TGTGCCAGTAGTGTTCAGACAGCGAACACTGAAGCTTTCTTT.

The table lists this clonotype with many counts. The chain combines TRBV30 with TRBJ2-5; TRBD1 might be the D (7 bases). Germline CDR1 is GTSNPN and CDR2 is SVGIG (reference sequence). The CDR3 covers 15 residues. V was cut by 0 bases and J by 2 bases, with 13 bases left in between. DNA of the CDR3: TGTGCCTGGAGTGTGGAGGGGGCAATTCAAGAGACCCAGTACTTC. As protein: CAWSVEGAIQETQYF.

The chain links TRBV28 to TRBJ1-6, with 7 bases that match TRBD1. Germline loops: CDR1 MDHEN, CDR2 SYDVKM. The CDR3 spans 12 residues. Unmatched junction bases numbered 8, after V lost 6 bases and J lost 15 bases. The CDR3 DNA reads TGTGCCAGCAGGACAGGGCAGGAGGACCTCCACTTT. It translates to CASRTGQEDLHF.

This clonotype came up many times. The rearrangement uses TRBV12-3 or TRBV12-4 and TRBJ2-7, with 10 nucleotides matching TRBD2. The J segment lost 3 bases and the V segment lost 4 bases, leaving 12 bases of the junction unmatched. This CDR3 comprises 17 residues. CDR3 coding DNA: TGTGCCAGCAGTTCCGAACTAGCGGGGTCCACACTCTACGAGCAGTACTTC. Its translation is CASSSELAGSTLYEQYF.

This clonotype was detected many times. This sequence joins TRBV15 and TRBJ2-4; 10 positions match TRBD2. The germline V gene encodes CDR1 LNHNV and CDR2 YYDKDF (reference sequence). Unmatched junction bases numbered 12, after V lost 0 bases and J lost 4 bases. The CDR3 contains 19 residues. The DNA of the CDR3 is TGTGCCACCAGCAGAGATCTTCCTAGCGGGAGATATGATAAAAACATTCAGTACTTC. It codes for CATSRDLPSGRYDKNIQYF.

This clonotype has a count of ten or more. V and J are TRBV20-1 and TRBJ2-4; D unclear. V was clipped by 3 bases and J by 0 bases, with 9 bases between them. This CDR3 comprises 14 residues. Germline lookup yields CDR1 DFQATT and CDR2 SNEGSKA (reference sequence). The CDR3 region has the DNA TGCAGTGCTAGTACGCCTCAAGCCAAAAACATTCAGTACTTC. Translating gives CSASTPQAKNIQYF.

This clonotype appeared many times. The rearrangement uses TRBV28 and TRBJ2-1; TRBD2 aligns across 10 bases. This CDR3 has 15 residues. Germline CDR1 reads MDHEN; CDR2 reads SYDVKM. V lost 2 bases, J lost 6 bases, and 4 bases stayed unmatched. The CDR3 DNA reads as TGTGCCAGCAGTTTACTAGCGGGAGATGTCAATGAGCAGTTCTTC. Translated: CASSLLAGDVNEQFF.

In this sample, this clonotype turned up many times. The chain employs TRBV5-1 and TRBJ1-2, with 8 bases fitting TRBD1. Germline CDR1 SGHRS, CDR2 YFSETQ. V lost 4 bases and J lost 4; bases outside the gene matches: 6. This CDR3 region has 14 residues. In DNA, the CDR3 is TGCGCCAGCAGCCGGGAAGGGACAGGCTATGGCTACACCTTC. Amino acid sequence: CASSREGTGYGYTF. Filled out from reference TRBV5-1 and TRBJ1-2, the complete variable domain reads KAGVTQTPRYLIKTRGQQVTLSCSPISGHRSVSWYQQTPGQGLQFLFEYFSETQRNKGNFPGRFSGRQFSNSRSEMNVSTLELGDSALYLCASSREGTGYGYTFGSGTRLTVV.

This clonotype showed up many times. The chain couples TRBV24-1 to TRBJ2-1; TRBD1 matches 9 bases. CDR3 length: 15 residues. The germline V gene encodes CDR1 KGHDR and CDR2 SFDVKD. Trimming at V came to 8 bases and at J to 4 bases, leaving 8 bases not matched to a gene. The CDR3 loop is CATNGGGTGYNEQFF. The CDR3 nucleotides are TGTGCCACCAATGGTGGTGGGACAGGGTACAATGAGCAGTTCTTC.

This clonotype was seen ten or more times. The chain is built from TRBV18 and TRBJ1-2; TRBD1 matches at 7 bases. There are 15 residues in the CDR3. V shed 3 bases and J 4 bases; nucleotides not matched to a gene: 8. Germline V gene data show CDR1 as KGHSH and CDR2 as LQKENI. The CDR3 loop is CASSPTQGEIYGYTF. CDR3 sequence (DNA): TGTGCCAGCTCACCGACTCAGGGGGAGATCTATGGCTACACCTTC.

The sample holds a few counts of this clonotype. CDR3 nucleotide sequence: TGTGCCAGCAGTTCCGGGACAGGGGGAGACGAGCAGTACTTC. Amino acid sequence: CASSSGTGGDEQYF. This chain uses TRBV6-5 with TRBJ2-7; 11 nucleotides line up with TRBD1. Germline-derived CDR1 and CDR2 are MNHEY and SVGAGI. With V trimmed by 4 bases and J by 5 bases, 4 bases remained unmatched. There are 14 residues in the CDR3.

This clonotype was recorded once. One junction end disagrees with the germline gene, perhaps due to a read error. This sequence joins TRBV3-1 and TRBJ1-1, with D maybe TRBD1 (6 bases). The CDR3 runs to 14 residues. Germline CDR1 and CDR2: LGHDT and YNNKEL (reference sequence). Here the CDR3 DNA reads TGTACCAGCAGCCTCAAGGGGGGGACCCAGAGTACTTTCTTT. Translation: CTSSLKGGTQSTFF.

This clonotype was detected many times. This chain joins TRBV4-3 and TRBJ1-1; tentative D call: TRBD1 (5 bases). Trimming took 4 bases from V and 4 from J, leaving 19 bases between them. The germline V gene encodes CDR1 LGHNA and CDR2 YSLEER. The CDR3 length is 16 residues. DNA for the CDR3: TGCGCCAGCAGCCCCAATTACGGAGGGGTTGTCACTGAAGCTTTCTTT. It specifies CASSPNYGGVVTEAFF.

This rearrangement joins TRBV20-1 to TRBJ1-5; TRBD1 aligns across 10 bases. The germline gives CDR1 DFQATT, CDR2 SNEGSKA (reference sequence). V shed 5 bases and J 6 bases; nucleotides not matched to a gene: 13. This CDR3 contains 16 residues. The CDR3 nucleotides read TGCAGTGCTGAGGGGAAGACAGGGGGCCAAGGTCAGCCCCAGCATTTT. It specifies CSAEGKTGGQGQPQHF.

This clonotype was seen repeatedly, ten times or more. V and J are TRBV27 and TRBJ1-2; 8 bases agree with TRBD1. The CDR3 is made up of 13 amino acids. V was pared by 8 bases and J by 7 bases, with 9 bases of the junction left unmatched. The germline gives CDR1 MNHEY, CDR2 SMNVEV (reference sequence). The CDR3 loop is CASRTGWLGGYTF. DNA for the CDR3: TGTGCCAGCCGGACAGGGTGGTTGGGTGGCTACACCTTC.

This clonotype was counted at least ten times. This chain joins TRBV12-3 or TRBV12-4 and TRBJ2-5; the D is unclear. The CDR3 is 12 amino acids. The ends were cut back, 3 bases at V and 6 bases at J, with 8 bases in the middle. The CDR3 DNA follows: TGTGCCAGCAGTTTTACCGAACAGACCCAGTACTTC. Its translation: CASSFTEQTQYF.

This clonotype was observed at least ten times. A clone one base away is much larger, so this may be a read error. The chain couples TRBV12-3 or TRBV12-4 to TRBJ1-5; D not certain. The CDR3 is 13 amino acids. The ends were cut back, 7 bases at V and 5 bases at J, with 12 bases in the middle. CDR3 DNA sequence: TGTGCCAGCACCTTACACAGCGATCAGCCCCAGCATTTT. It translates to CASTLHSDQPQHF.

This clonotype has a count of ten or more. The rearrangement links TRBV6-4 to TRBJ2-7; no reliable D call. The V and J ends lost 6 bases and 0 bases respectively, with 9 bases between them. Per the germline V gene, CDR1 is MRHNA and CDR2 is SNTAGT. The CDR3 extends over 13 amino acids. CDR3: CASSEVSSYEQYF. The CDR3 DNA reads as TGTGCCAGCAGCGAGGTGAGCTCCTACGAGCAGTACTTC.

The V call is TRBV12-3 or TRBV12-4, the J call TRBJ2-3; 7 bases match TRBD2. The CDR3 totals 14 residues. V trimming: 4 bases; J trimming: 6 bases; junction bases outside the gene matches: 7. The CDR3 DNA reads TGTGCCAGCAGTTGGGGGGGGTCCCGGGATACGCAGTATTTT. It codes for CASSWGGSRDTQYF.